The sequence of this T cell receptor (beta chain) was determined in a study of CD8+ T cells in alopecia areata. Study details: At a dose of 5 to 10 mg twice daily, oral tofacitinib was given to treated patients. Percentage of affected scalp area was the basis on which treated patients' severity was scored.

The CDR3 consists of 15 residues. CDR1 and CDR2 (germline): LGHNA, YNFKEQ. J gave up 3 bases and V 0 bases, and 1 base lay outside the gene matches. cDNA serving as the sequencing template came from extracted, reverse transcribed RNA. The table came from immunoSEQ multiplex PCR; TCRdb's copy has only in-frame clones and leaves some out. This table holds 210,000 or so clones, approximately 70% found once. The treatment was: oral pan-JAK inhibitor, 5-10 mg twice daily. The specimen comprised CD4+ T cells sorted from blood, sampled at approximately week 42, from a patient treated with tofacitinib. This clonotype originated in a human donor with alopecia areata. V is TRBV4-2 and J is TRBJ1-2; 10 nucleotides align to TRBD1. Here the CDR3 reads CASSQEGQGHYGYTF. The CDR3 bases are TGTGCCAGCAGCCAAGAGGGACAGGGGCACTATGGCTACACCTTC.